The rows below give T cell receptor beta chains drawn from one sample of a study of STAT5B mutations in CD4+ large granular lymphocyte leukemia. The table came from immunoSEQ multiplex PCR; TCRdb's copy has only in-frame clones and leaves some out. The sample consists of some 34,000 clones, about 70% of them appearing once. Sequences were obtained from CD4+ T cells from blood buffy coats. The source of these receptors is a human donor in good health. The CDR3 runs from the conserved cysteine through the conserved F or W. A D gene is named only where the DNA matches it firmly. Expanded clones get a size class; other rows say once, few or many, or leave the size out.

>TRBJ2-2|TRBD1|15|TRBV2|NA
TGTGCCAGCAGTCCCGACAGGGTGAACACCGGGGAGCTGTTTTTT
CASSPDRVNTGELFF
>TRBJ2-3|TRBD2|15|TRBV4-2|NA
TGTGCCAGCAGCTCCCGAAGCGGGGGCGCAGATACGCAGTATTTT
CASSSRSGGADTQYF
>TRBJ2-1|TRBD2|16|TRBV7-2|NA
TGTGCCAGCAGTCCCCTCGGACTAGCGGACTACAATGAGCAGTTCTTC
CASSPLGLADYNEQFF
>TRBJ2-5|NA|13|TRBV19|once
TGTGCCAGTACCATGGGCGACAGCTCTGACCAGTACTTC
CASTMGDSSDQYF
>TRBJ1-6|NA|15|TRBV19|NA
TGTGCCAGTAGTGCTCAACAGGGAGTTCGGTCACCCCTCCACTTT
CASSAQQGVRSPLHF
>TRBJ1-6|TRBD1|15|TRBV10-3|NA
TGTGCCATCAGTGACCAGGGGGGGAATAATTCACCCCTCCACTTT
CAISDQGGNNSPLHF
>TRBJ2-1|TRBD2|16|TRBV7-9|NA
TGTGCCAGCAGCTTACCTAGCGGGAATTCCTACAATGAGCAGTTCTTC
CASSLPSGNSYNEQFF
>TRBJ2-3|TRBD2|15|TRBV5-4|few
TGTGCCAGCAGCGGGCGTAGCGGGAGCACAGATACGCAGTATTTT
CASSGRSGSTDTQYF
>TRBJ2-7|NA|15|TRBV11-2|NA
TGTGCCAGCAGCCGAGGGACGTTTAGCTCCTACGAGCAGTACTTC
CASSRGTFSSYEQYF
>TRBJ2-7|TRBD1|16|TRBV11-2|NA
TGTGCCAGCAGCTTAGCGTTCTTGGGACAGAATTACGAGCAGTACTTC
CASSLAFLGQNYEQYF
>TRBJ1-6|TRBD1|12|TRBV19|NA
TGTGCCAGTCGGGACAGAAATTCACCCCTCCACTTT
CASRDRNSPLHF
>TRBJ2-7|NA|15|TRBV11-3|NA
TGTGCCAGCAGCCCCCGAAGGGGGGGTTGGTACGAGCAGTACTTC
CASSPRRGGWYEQYF
>TRBJ2-2|TRBD1|15|TRBV5-6|NA
TGTGCCAGCAGCTCGGACAGGAGGAGGACCGGGGAGCTGTTTTTT
CASSSDRRRTGELFF
>TRBJ2-1|NA|16|TRBV7-9|once
TGTGCCAGCAGCCACTATGGCGGGAAGGTCGTTAATGAGCAGTTCTTC
CASSHYGGKVVNEQFF
>TRBJ2-7|NA|14|TRBV19|NA
TGTGCCAGTAGTACTCAGTTGTGGACCTACGAGCAGTACTTC
CASSTQLWTYEQYF
>TRBJ1-6|NA|14|TRBV25-1|NA
TGTGCCAGCAGCCTCGGGGTCTATAATTCACCCCTCCACTTT
CASSLGVYNSPLHF
>TRBJ1-4|NA|13|TRBV29-1|once
TGCAGCGCCTTGGCTGAGACTAATGAAAAACTGTTTTTT
CSALAETNEKLFF
>TRBJ2-3|NA|14|TRBV30|NA
TGTGCCTGGAGTGTACCGCGGGGCACAGATACGCAGTATTTT
CAWSVPRGTDTQYF
>TRBJ2-1|NA|16|TRBV27|NA
TGTGCCAGCAGTTTATTGGGGTACGTACCCCACAATGAGCAGTTCTTC
CASSLLGYVPHNEQFF
>TRBJ1-2|TRBD1|15|TRBV18|NA
TGTGCCAGCTCGCACGGACAGGGGGCTAACTATGGCTACACCTTC
CASSHGQGANYGYTF
>TRBJ2-1|TRBD2|15|TRBV7-2|NA
TGTGCCAGCAGCTTCGGGGGTAGCGGGCTTAATGAGCAGTTCTTC
CASSFGGSGLNEQFF
>TRBJ2-1|TRBD2|15|TRBV6-5|NA
TGTGCCAGCAGTCCTAGCGGGGGGAGAGACAATGAGCAGTTCTTC
CASSPSGGRDNEQFF
>TRBJ2-7|TRBD2|15|TRBV5-1|NA
TGCGCCAGCAGCTTGGGGCTAGCGGGAGTCTACGAGCAGTACTTC
CASSLGLAGVYEQYF
>TRBJ2-2|NA|14|TRBV29-1|NA
TGCAGCGCCACCCGTATGGGGGGATCCGGGGAGCTGTTTTTT
CSATRMGGSGELFF
>TRBJ1-1|TRBD1|16|TRBV19|NA
TGTGCCAGTAATCGTCTCGGGGACAGGGGAAACACTGAAGCTTTCTTT
CASNRLGDRGNTEAFF
>TRBJ2-2|TRBD1|13|TRBV2|NA
TGTGCCAGCAGCCCCGACAGGGCCGGGGAGCTGTTTTTT
CASSPDRAGELFF
>TRBJ2-5|TRBD2|18|TRBV5-4|NA
TGTGCCAGCAGCCCCGGCGGGGCGGGCCGAGCGGGGCGGGAGACCCAGTACTTC
CASSPGGAGRAGRETQYF
>TRBJ1-3|NA|17|TRBV28|NA
TGTGCCAGCAGTTTACCCACTATGGGGGCGACTGGAAACACCATATATTTT
CASSLPTMGATGNTIYF
>TRBJ1-1|NA|15|TRBV11-2|NA
TGTGCCAGCAGCAAAACAGGGTTGATGAACACTGAAGCTTTCTTT
CASSKTGLMNTEAFF
>TRBJ2-2|TRBD2|14|TRBV9|NA
TGTGCCAGCAAACTAGCGGGAGGCACCGGGGAGCTGTTTTTT
CASKLAGGTGELFF
>TRBJ2-3|NA|14|TRBV11-3|NA
TGTGCCAGCAGCTTCAGTCAAGGGCCCTATACGCAGTATTTT
CASSFSQGPYTQYF
>TRBJ2-5|NA|14|TRBV7-2|NA
TGTGCCAGCAGCTTAGACAACCAGCAAGAGACCCAGTACTTC
CASSLDNQQETQYF
>TRBJ2-3|TRBD2|15|TRBV6-5|NA
TGTGCCAGCAGTTACGCGAGGACTAGCGGAGATACGCAGTATTTT
CASSYARTSGDTQYF
>TRBJ2-2|NA|14|TRBV18|NA
TGTGCCAGCTCACCACAGGGGATAACCGGGGAGCTGTTTTTT
CASSPQGITGELFF
>TRBJ1-3|NA|15|TRBV6-6|NA
TGTGCCAGCACCTCTTCAGGGGAATCTGGAAACACCATATATTTT
CASTSSGESGNTIYF
>TRBJ1-1|NA|16|TRBV7-2|NA
TGTGCCAGCAGCTTAGTTGGGACCGATGGAGGCACTGAAGCTTTCTTT
CASSLVGTDGGTEAFF
>TRBJ2-1|TRBD2|15|TRBV19|NA
TGTGCCAGTAGTATCGGACTAGCGGCTTACGATGAGCAGTTCTTC
CASSIGLAAYDEQFF
>TRBJ1-3|TRBD1|16|TRBV7-2|NA
TGTGCCAGCAGCTTAGGCCCGACAGGGTCCGGAAACACCATATATTTT
CASSLGPTGSGNTIYF
>TRBJ1-2|TRBD1|17|TRBV27|NA
TGTGCCAGCAGTACCTCCCACCAGACAGGGTTTTTCTATGGCTACACCTTC
CASSTSHQTGFFYGYTF
>TRBJ2-1|NA|12|TRBV7-9|once
TGTGCCAGCAGCTTAGAGGCCTGGGAGCAGTTCTTC
CASSLEAWEQFF